This T cell receptor (beta chain) appears in the sequencing data of a study of blood T cell repertoires in COVID-19. Losses at the gene ends were 5 bases for V and 4 bases for J; bases not matched to a gene: 8. CDR1 is SGHRS and CDR2 is YFSETQ in the germline V gene. CDR3 length: 15 residues. In the study's own analysis: Counts of nucleated cells, estimated from reference gene primer amplification, were obtained. Data came from immunoSEQ multiplex PCR; TCRdb stores just in-frame clones and leaves some out. From that table come the V and J calls and clone size; the DNA was used to work out D and trimming. The sample has roughly 77,000 clones; around 90% are singletons.

What was sequenced was peripheral blood. The TCR comes from a human donor in a cohort sampled during active COVID-19. This chain joins TRBV5-1 and TRBJ1-1; 10 bases align to TRBD1. The CDR3 is CASSRQGASGTEAFF. The DNA for the CDR3 is TGCGCCAGCAGTCGACAGGGGGCAAGTGGCACTGAAGCTTTCTTT.